The 10 T cell receptor beta chains listed next were all sequenced from one sample in a study of T cells in tumors after PD-1 blockade. TCRdb keeps only in-frame clones here, not all; method: immunoSEQ multiplex PCR. The table has around 50,000 clones, around four fifths seen once. Sequences were derived from PBMCs, sampled before anti-PD-1 therapy. These receptors originate from a human donor with advanced basal cell or squamous cell carcinoma (not recorded which).

The V and J genes are TRBV4-1 and TRBJ1-1; 7 nucleotides match TRBD1. V was pared by 0 bases and J by 8 bases, with 15 bases of the junction left unmatched. The CDR3 covers 17 residues. Germline V CDR1 and CDR2: MGHRA, YSYEKL. The CDR3 bases are TGCGCCAGCAGCCAAGAACCGGGCCTTGGCAGGGGGGAGGAAGCTTTCTTT. Translation: CASSQEPGLGRGEEAFF.

The chain recombines TRBV11-3 with TRBJ2-7; perhaps TRBD1 as D (5 bases). V gave up 0 bases and J gave up 5 bases, with 8 bases separating them. Per germline, CDR1 SGHNT and CDR2 YENEEA. The CDR3 totals 13 residues. This chain's CDR3 is CASSLDLGDEQYF. Written as DNA, the CDR3 is TGTGCCAGCAGCTTAGATTTAGGGGACGAGCAGTACTTC.

This clone was found a few times. CDR3 sequence: CASKEGQVHQPQHF. In nucleotides, the CDR3 is TGTGCCAGCAAAGAAGGACAGGTTCATCAGCCCCAGCATTTT. The chain has TRBV6-5 and TRBJ1-5; 7 nucleotides line up with TRBD1. This CDR3 region has 14 residues. Germline V gene data show CDR1 as MNHEY and CDR2 as SVGAGI. The V and J ends lost 7 bases and 5 bases, in that order; junction bases with no gene match: 8.

This clone occurred once. The rearrangement links TRBV18 to TRBJ2-7; TRBD2 might be the D (6 bases). The CDR3 loop spans 12 amino acids. Germline-derived CDR1 and CDR2 are KGHSH and LQKENI. V lost 3 bases and J 3 bases, leaving 6 bases between the germline ends. In DNA, the CDR3 is TGTGCCAGCTCACCCGGGGGCTACGAGCAGTACTTC. Amino acids: CASSPGGYEQYF.

The chain employs TRBV5-4 and TRBJ2-2; either TRBD1 or TRBD2 may fit D (5 bases each). The V end was cut by 0 bases, the J end by 3 bases, with 9 bases between. Germline V CDR1 and CDR2: SGHNT, YYREEE (reference sequence). The CDR3 sequence is 15 residues long. The CDR3 reads CASSLGGLDTGELFF. CDR3 nucleotide sequence: TGTGCCAGCAGCTTGGGGGGGTTAGACACCGGGGAGCTGTTTTTT.

This clone occurred a few times. V gene TRBV2 combines with J gene TRBJ2-7; tentative D call: TRBD1 (6 bases). This CDR3 has 11 residues. With 7 bases removed from V and 6 bases from J, the gap between germline ends came to 10 bases. Germline loops: CDR1 SNHLY, CDR2 FYNNEI. For the CDR3, the DNA is TGTGCCAGCAAGATCAGGGGCGAGCAGTACTTC. This gives the protein CASKIRGEQYF.

The chain recombines TRBV10-2 with TRBJ2-6, with 8 bases that match TRBD1. CDR3 length equals 18 residues. V shed 2 bases and J 0 bases; nucleotides not matched to a gene: 6. Germline lookup yields CDR1 WSHSY and CDR2 SAAADI. The CDR3 here is CASSEPGQGYSGANVLTF. The CDR3 nucleotides are TGCGCCAGCAGTGAGCCCGGACAGGGATACTCTGGGGCCAACGTCCTGACTTTC.

The chain is built from TRBV4-1 and TRBJ2-7; the D is unclear. This CDR3 region has 14 residues. Trimming took 4 bases from V and 2 from J, leaving 12 bases between them. From germline, CDR1 is MGHRA and CDR2 YSYEKL. The CDR3 sequence: CASSLRSPAYEQYF. Written as DNA, the CDR3 is TGCGCCAGCAGCCTGCGCAGTCCAGCCTACGAGCAGTACTTC.

The chain carries TRBV9 and TRBJ2-3, with D perhaps given as TRBD1 or TRBD2 (6 bases each). Trimming took 3 bases from V and 5 from J, leaving 22 bases between them. The CDR3 is 17 amino acids. From germline, CDR1 is SGDLS and CDR2 YYNGEE. CDR3 DNA: TGTGCCAGCAGCGAAGTAGTGGGGGGCAGCAGGGGAGATACGCAGTATTTT. Encoded protein: CASSEVVGGSRGDTQYF. Using reference TRBV9 and TRBJ2-3 for the parts outside the CDR3, the full variable domain is DSGVTQTPKHLITATGQRVTLRCSPRSGDLSVYWYQQSLDQGLQFLIQYYNGEERAKGNILERFSAQQFPDLHSELNLSSLELGDSALYFCASSEVVGGSRGDTQYFGPGTRLTVL.

This clone was detected only once. The V and J genes are TRBV6-5 and TRBJ1-2, with 8 bases that match TRBD1. Unmatched junction bases numbered 10, after V lost 0 bases and J lost 7 bases. The germline V gene has CDR1 MNHEY and CDR2 SVGAGI. The length of the CDR3 is 16 residues. CDR3 residues: CASSYSAQTDRGGYTF. The CDR3 nucleotides read TGTGCCAGCAGTTACTCCGCTCAAACCGACAGGGGTGGCTACACCTTC.